The next 21 T cell receptor beta chains were all read from a single sample in a study of cytomegalovirus exposure and HLA in healthy donors. TCRdb keeps only in-frame clones here, not all; method: immunoSEQ multiplex PCR. The repertoire holds fewer than 100,000 clones, approximately 91% seen once, with approximately 2.2% in the top ten. Material for sequencing was PBMCs. These receptors all stem from a man aged 30 to 39 in good health and CMV-seronegative.

The gene calls are TRBV28 and TRBJ1-2; 7 bases agree with TRBD1. Trimming removed 6 bases from V and 4 bases from J; junction bases left unmatched: 8. CDR1 is MDHEN and CDR2 is SYDVKM in the germline V gene. This CDR3 contains 14 residues. The CDR3 bases are TGTGCCAGCAGACGAGGACAGGCCTCCTATGGCTACACCTTC. This sequence encodes CASRRGQASYGYTF.

The rearrangement joins TRBV7-8 to TRBJ2-7, with a tentative D call TRBD1 (6 bases). Per the germline V gene, CDR1 is SGHVS and CDR2 is FQNEAQ. The CDR3 covers 13 residues. The V and J ends lost 1 base and 5 bases respectively, with 9 bases between them. This CDR3 is CASSLVKGDEQYF. The CDR3 bases are TGTGCCAGCAGCTTAGTGAAGGGGGACGAGCAGTACTTC.

The gene calls are TRBV19 and TRBJ2-7; 12 bases agree with TRBD2. From germline, CDR1 is LNHDA and CDR2 SQIVND (reference sequence). V lost 5 bases to trimming and J lost 2 bases; unmatched junction nucleotides: 4. The CDR3 length is 15 residues. CDR3 amino acids: CASSHRLAGAYEQYF. Written as DNA, the CDR3 is TGTGCCAGTAGTCACCGACTAGCGGGAGCCTACGAGCAGTACTTC.

The CDR3 reads CASSPGLAGADTQYF. Here the CDR3 DNA reads TGTGCCAGCAGCCCGGGACTAGCGGGTGCAGATACGCAGTATTTT. The J gene is TRBJ2-3, the V gene TRBV5-4; TRBD2 matches at 12 bases. V was clipped by 4 bases and J by 4 bases; unmatched bases: 4. Germline V gene data show CDR1 as SGHNT and CDR2 as YYREEE (reference sequence). The CDR3 contains 15 residues. Drawing the rest from reference TRBV5-4 and TRBJ2-3, the complete variable domain is ETGVTQSPTHLIKTRGQQVTLRCSSQSGHNTVSWYQQALGQGPQFIFQYYREEENGRGNFPPRFSGLQFPNYSSELNVNALELDDSALYLCASSPGLAGADTQYFGPGTRLTVL.

The chain uses TRBV19 and TRBJ1-1; 8 bases are a match to TRBD1. The CDR3 has 14 residues. After removal of 6 bases from V and 1 base from J, the junction contained 4 bases not matched to a gene. Germline V gives CDR1 LNHDA, CDR2 SQIVND (reference sequence). Here the CDR3 reads CASRDRAPNTEAFF. The DNA of the CDR3 is TGTGCCAGTAGGGACAGGGCCCCGAACACTGAAGCTTTCTTT.

The rearrangement links TRBV7-2 to TRBJ2-3; a weak D match, TRBD1 (6 bases). The CDR3 is made up of 14 amino acids. V was clipped by 5 bases and J by 0 bases, with 9 bases between them. Germline assignment: CDR1 SGHTA and CDR2 FQGNSA. CDR3 DNA: TGTGCCAGCAGCATGGGGGCTAGCACAGATACGCAGTATTTT. This sequence encodes CASSMGASTDTQYF.

V is TRBV4-1 and J is TRBJ2-5; 9 positions agree with TRBD2. Germline V gene lookup returns CDR1 MGHRA and CDR2 YSYEKL. The length of the CDR3 is 16 residues. The ends lost 0 bases at V and 3 bases at J; junction bases unmatched: 5. The CDR3 coding sequence is TGCGCCAGCAGCCAAGATGGGCGCGGGGGGGAAGAGACCCAGTACTTC. Protein product: CASSQDGRGGEETQYF.

The chain combines TRBV30 with TRBJ1-3, with 7 bases identical to TRBD1. CDR3 length: 14 residues. Trimming cost V 5 bases and J 1 base; bases outside gene matches: 5. Germline CDR1 is GTSNPN and CDR2 is SVGIG (reference sequence). CDR3 DNA: TGTGCCTGGGACAGGGTGGAATCTGGAAACACCATATATTTT. Translation: CAWDRVESGNTIYF.

The V gene is TRBV7-2, the J gene TRBJ2-2, with 8 nucleotides matching TRBD1. CDR1 is SGHTA and CDR2 is FQGNSA in the germline V gene. Germline trimming cut 4 bases from V and 6 bases from J; bases unmatched to any gene: 7. This CDR3 comprises 15 residues. CDR3 amino acids: CASSSQTGVAGELFF. CDR3 nucleotides: TGTGCCAGCAGCTCCCAGACAGGGGTCGCCGGGGAGCTGTTTTTT. Based on the CDR3 plus reference TRBV7-2 and TRBJ2-2, the full variable domain is GAGVSQSPSNKVTEKGKDVELRCDPISGHTALYWYRQSLGQGLEFLIYFQGNSAPDKSGLPSDRFSAERTGGSVSTLTIQRTQQEDSAVYLCASSSQTGVAGELFFGEGSRLTVL.

V gene TRBV10-1 combines with J gene TRBJ2-5, with D maybe TRBD2 (5 bases). CDR3 length: 12 amino acids. V lost 3 bases and J lost 3, with 5 bases in between. The germline CDR1 and CDR2 sequences are WNHNN and SYGVQD (reference sequence). The CDR3 sequence is CASSDGEETQYF. The CDR3 DNA sequence: TGCGCCAGCAGTGACGGGGAAGAGACCCAGTACTTC.

The chain joins TRBV5-5 to TRBJ2-7; 8 bases line up with TRBD1. V lost 4 bases to trimming and J lost 2 bases; unmatched junction nucleotides: 8. The V gene's germline CDR1 is SGHKS and CDR2 YYEKEE (reference sequence). The CDR3 spans 15 residues. CDR3 in DNA: TGTGCCAGCAGCCAGAGACAGGGGTCCCCCTACGAGCAGTACTTC. Encoded protein: CASSQRQGSPYEQYF.

The V gene is TRBV2, the J gene TRBJ1-2; 10 bases fit TRBD1. Trimming removed 4 bases from V and 4 bases from J; junction bases left unmatched: 3. CDR3 length equals 14 residues. Germline V gene data show CDR1 as SNHLY and CDR2 as FYNNEI. The CDR3 is CASSGDRGSYGYTF. The DNA of the CDR3 is TGTGCCAGCAGTGGGGACAGGGGCTCCTATGGCTACACCTTC.

This chain uses TRBV6-1 with TRBJ1-2; TRBD1 might be the D (6 bases). CDR1 is MNHNS and CDR2 is SASEGT in the germline V gene. This CDR3 has 14 residues. Trimming pared 7 bases from V and 5 bases from J, leaving 17 bases between. For the CDR3, the DNA is TGTGCCAGCACCCCATGGGGGGGCAGGTATGGCTACACCTTC. Its translation is CASTPWGGRYGYTF.

The chain links TRBV11-2 to TRBJ2-2, with 11 bases lining up with TRBD1. Trimming at V came to 5 bases and at J to 5 bases, leaving 1 base not matched to a gene. Germline lookup yields CDR1 SGHAT and CDR2 FQNNGV. The CDR3 contains 14 residues. The CDR3: CASSGDRGTGELFF. The CDR3 region has the DNA TGTGCCAGCAGCGGGGACAGGGGGACCGGGGAGCTGTTTTTT.

The chain uses TRBV5-4 and TRBJ2-3; D is perhaps TRBD2 (5 bases). The V end lost 4 bases, the J end lost 5 bases, and 20 bases lay between the germline ends. The CDR3 is 16 amino acids. The V gene's germline CDR1 is SGHNT and CDR2 YYREEE (reference sequence). CDR3 nucleotide sequence: TGTGCCAGCAGCGGACCCATTTTACGGGGAAAAGATACGCAGTATTTT. This encodes CASSGPILRGKDTQYF. The full variable domain, in which reference TRBV5-4 and TRBJ2-3 provide the parts outside the CDR3, is ETGVTQSPTHLIKTRGQQVTLRCSSQSGHNTVSWYQQALGQGPQFIFQYYREEENGRGNFPPRFSGLQFPNYSSELNVNALELDDSALYLCASSGPILRGKDTQYFGPGTRLTVL.

This clone has only a few counts. The rearrangement links TRBV7-2 to TRBJ2-5; 9 bases fit TRBD2. Germline V CDR1 and CDR2: SGHTA, FQGNSA. Trimming removed 0 bases from V and 0 bases from J; junction bases left unmatched: 11. There are 19 residues in the CDR3. The CDR3 DNA follows: TGTGCCAGCAGCTTAGCTGGCCTAGCGGGGCGGGGGTACCAAGAGACCCAGTACTTC. It codes for CASSLAGLAGRGYQETQYF.

The V and J genes are TRBV19 and TRBJ1-5; no firm D call. Germline V CDR1 and CDR2: LNHDA, SQIVND (reference sequence). This CDR3 is 13 amino acids long. Trimming cost V 1 base and J 7 bases, with 8 bases left between them. CDR3 in DNA: TGTGCCAGTAGTATAGGGGGAGAGCAGCCCCAGCATTTT. It specifies CASSIGGEQPQHF.

Here the CDR3 reads CASSYGNHGYTF. The CDR3 region has the DNA TGTGCCAGCAGTTACGGCAATCATGGCTACACCTTC. This chain uses TRBV6-5 with TRBJ1-2; no clear D gene. The CDR3 has 12 residues. The V and J ends lost 2 bases and 6 bases respectively, with 7 bases between them. From germline, CDR1 is MNHEY and CDR2 SVGAGI.

The genes are TRBV5-1 and TRBJ2-5; the match to TRBD2 covers 9 bases. This CDR3 spans 15 amino acids. Germline CDR1 reads SGHRS; CDR2 reads YFSETQ. Unmatched junction bases numbered 8, after V lost 6 bases and J lost 2 bases. CDR3 protein: CASTLAGEMQETQYF. CDR3 in DNA: TGCGCCAGCACGTTAGCGGGGGAGATGCAAGAGACCCAGTACTTC.

The V call is TRBV7-9, the J call TRBJ2-4; D might be TRBD1 (6 bases). CDR3 size: 16 residues. V lost 8 bases and J lost 3, with 20 bases in between. Germline V gene sequence: CDR1 SEHNR, CDR2 FQNEAQ (reference sequence). The chain's CDR3 is CASPRLQGTLKNIQYF. The CDR3 DNA sequence: TGTGCCAGCCCAAGGCTTCAGGGGACCCTCAAAAACATTCAGTACTTC.

CDR3: CASTPTLGTGGDFGYTF. In nucleotides, the CDR3 is TGTGCCAGTACCCCGACCCTGGGGACAGGGGGCGATTTTGGCTACACCTTC. This chain connects TRBV19 to TRBJ1-2, with 12 bases aligning to TRBD1. The CDR3 runs 17 residues. V was clipped by 7 bases and J by 7 bases; unmatched bases: 16. CDR1 is LNHDA and CDR2 is SQIVND in the germline V gene (reference sequence).